This T cell receptor (beta chain) was recorded in a study of OX40 agonist ivuxolimab in advanced cancers. Looking at the study overall: Ivuxolimab was administered intravenously to patients at 0.01 to 10 mg/kg every 2 weeks. Anti-PD-1, anti-PD-L1 or anti-CTLA-4 therapy given earlier was allowed, and approximately 40% had some.

V was clipped by 7 bases and J by 6 bases, with 11 bases between them. There are 12 residues in the CDR3. Germline lookup yields CDR1 MNHNS and CDR2 SASEGT. Study results and caveats: On average, a greater number of expanded clones characterised CD8+ T cells relative to CD4+.

Libraries were prepared by immunoSEQ multiplex PCR; TCRdb keeps only in-frame clonotypes and omits some of them. In the table there are fewer than 10,000 clones, 80% to 90% of which are singletons. For this clone: Its matching antigen is unknown.

The sample in question was CD4+ or CD8+ T cells sorted from blood, obtained in a trial of the OX40 agonist ivuxolimab. The receptor's source is an adult with an advanced solid tumor such as melanoma, head and neck, liver or kidney cancer. The chain uses TRBV6-1 and TRBJ2-3, with D possibly called TRBD1 or TRBD2 (5 bases each). CDR3 region: CASTSEGDTQYF. CDR3 nucleotides: TGTGCCAGCACCTCCGAGGGGGATACGCAGTATTTT.